The source of this T cell receptor beta chain is a study of T cells in Graves' hyperthyroidism and ophthalmopathy. Whole-study findings and limits: From stable hyperthyroidism, ophthalmopathy was separated by a 13 V-J model. Most expanded thyroid clonotypes above 0.001 also appeared in blood.

The TCR beta CDR3 regions underwent amplification using RNA transcripts as the source. Primed by the HTBI set, a first-round RT-PCR was run on the TCR CDR3. TCRdb reprocessed the multiplex PCR reads via MiXCR and lists one record per CDR3 protein. The table shows 200,000 to 300,000 distinct CDR3 sequences, with around 15% occurring only once. This clonotype came up many times. Its antigen is still unknown. J lost 0 bases, V lost 5 bases, and 13 bases had no gene match. This CDR3 is 18 amino acids long. The receptor was derived from a woman aged 18-35 years with Graves' ophthalmopathy. Sequenced sample: blood. The V and J genes are TRBV12-3 or TRBV12-4 and TRBJ2-3; 8 bases match TRBD2. The CDR3 region is CASSQSGRDPSSTDTQYF. The CDR3, as DNA: TGTGCCAGCAGTCAGAGCGGGAGAGACCCTAGTAGCACAGATACGCAGTATTTT.